This T cell receptor beta chain was documented in a study of blood T cells in healthy people across ages. Together with a sample-barcoded 5' primer, a J-beta primer mix was included in a second PCR lasting roughly 6 to 12 cycles. MiXCR, run by TCRdb on the 5' RACE reads, gives a single entry per CDR3 protein. The sample carries some 1.5 million distinct CDR3 sequences, approximately 42% recorded once. On this clonotype itself: Antigen unknown.

Points from the study as a whole: Because sorting was not performed, PBMCs prevented conclusive naive versus antigen-experienced comparison. Those diversity estimates obtained from one million T cells were thought to be underestimates.

The CDR3 is 18 residues long. In terms of origin and age, donors were healthy Caucasian individuals from Russia aged about 6 to 95. Each sample gave at least 6.5 million isolated PBMCs. The sequence was collected from a woman between 18 and 30 years old in good health. Input material: blood. V gene TRBV21-1 combines with J gene TRBJ2-1; the D call of TRBD2 is as the table states it, not checked on the DNA. TRBV21-1 is reported as a pseudogene. This CDR3 is CASSFRLAGDGFYNEQFF. In DNA, the CDR3 is TGTGCCAGCAGCTTTCGACTAGCGGGAGACGGTTTCTACAATGAGCAGTTCTTC.